This TCR beta chain comes out of a study of CD8+CD57+ T cells in acquired aplastic anemia. On the study more broadly: CD4+ and CD8+ cells, once sorted, gave DNA averaging around 3.2 ug.

In germline, CDR1 is LNHNV, CDR2 YYDKDF (reference sequence). This CDR3 has 13 residues. Germline trimming cut 6 bases from V and 4 bases from J; bases unmatched to any gene: 2. Profiling of TCR beta VDJ combinations and CDR3 sequences used genomic DNA as template. TCRdb ran MiXCR on the reads and lists one entry per CDR3 protein. The sample includes fewer than 250,000 distinct CDR3 sequences, 47% of them seen just once. Sequenced patients had shown CD8+CD57+ cell expansion by flow cytometry. The sequence derives from a human donor with aplastic anemia. The rearrangement uses TRBV15 and TRBJ2-3; 9 positions match TRBD2. The sequencing input was sorted CD4+, CD8+, or CD8+CD57+ T cells (not recorded which) from PBMCs. CDR3 loop: CATRLAGADTQYF. Written as DNA, the CDR3 is TGTGCCACCAGACTAGCGGGCGCAGATACGCAGTATTTT.